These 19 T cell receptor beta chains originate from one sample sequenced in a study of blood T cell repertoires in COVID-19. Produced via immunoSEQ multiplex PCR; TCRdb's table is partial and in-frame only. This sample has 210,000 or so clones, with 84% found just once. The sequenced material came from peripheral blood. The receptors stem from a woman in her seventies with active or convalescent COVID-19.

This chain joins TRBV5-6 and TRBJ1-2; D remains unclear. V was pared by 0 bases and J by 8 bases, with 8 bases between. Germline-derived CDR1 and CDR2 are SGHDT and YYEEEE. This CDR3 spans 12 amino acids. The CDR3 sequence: CASSLAPIGYTF. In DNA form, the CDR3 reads TGTGCCAGCAGCTTGGCGCCTATCGGCTACACCTTC. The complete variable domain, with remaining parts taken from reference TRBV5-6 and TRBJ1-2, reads DAGVTQSPTHLIKTRGQQVTLRCSPKSGHDTVSWYQQALGQGPQFIFQYYEEEERQRGNFPDRFSGHQFPNYSSELNVNALLLGDSALYLCASSLAPIGYTFGSGTRLTVV.

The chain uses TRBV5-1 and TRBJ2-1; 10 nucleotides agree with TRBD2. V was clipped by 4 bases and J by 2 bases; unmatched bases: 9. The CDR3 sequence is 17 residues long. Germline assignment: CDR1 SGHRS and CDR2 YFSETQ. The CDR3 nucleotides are TGCGCCAGCAGCCCAGCTACTAGCGGGGCTACCTACAATGAGCAGTTCTTC. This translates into CASSPATSGATYNEQFF. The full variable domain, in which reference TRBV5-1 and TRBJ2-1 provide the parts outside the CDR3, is KAGVTQTPRYLIKTRGQQVTLSCSPISGHRSVSWYQQTPGQGLQFLFEYFSETQRNKGNFPGRFSGRQFSNSRSEMNVSTLELGDSALYLCASSPATSGATYNEQFFGPGTRLTVL.

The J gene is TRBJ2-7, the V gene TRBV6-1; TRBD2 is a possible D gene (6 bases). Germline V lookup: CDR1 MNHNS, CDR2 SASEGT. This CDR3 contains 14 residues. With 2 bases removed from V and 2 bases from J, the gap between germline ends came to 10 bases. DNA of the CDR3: TGTGCCAGCAGTGAACGGCGGGGTCCCTACGAGCAGTACTTC. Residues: CASSERRGPYEQYF.

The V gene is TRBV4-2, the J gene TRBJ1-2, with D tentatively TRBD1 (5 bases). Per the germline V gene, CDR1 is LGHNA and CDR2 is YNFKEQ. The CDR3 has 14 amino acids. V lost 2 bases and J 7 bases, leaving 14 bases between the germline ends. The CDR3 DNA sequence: TGTGCCAGCAGCCAAACCAGGGTAGTGAGTGGCTACACCTTC. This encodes CASSQTRVVSGYTF.

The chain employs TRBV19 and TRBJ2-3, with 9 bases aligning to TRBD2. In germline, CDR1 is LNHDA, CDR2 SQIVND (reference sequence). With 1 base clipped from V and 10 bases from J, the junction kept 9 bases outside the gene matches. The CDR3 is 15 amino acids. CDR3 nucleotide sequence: TGTGCCAGTAGTATAGGAGTTAGCGGGAGCACGGCGCAGTATTTT. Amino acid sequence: CASSIGVSGSTAQYF.

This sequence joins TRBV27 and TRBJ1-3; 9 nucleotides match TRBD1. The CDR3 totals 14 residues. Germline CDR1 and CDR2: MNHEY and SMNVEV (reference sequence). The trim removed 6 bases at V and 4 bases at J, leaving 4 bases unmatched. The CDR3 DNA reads TGTGCCAGCAGCCACAGGGGGCCAGGAAACACCATATATTTT. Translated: CASSHRGPGNTIYF.

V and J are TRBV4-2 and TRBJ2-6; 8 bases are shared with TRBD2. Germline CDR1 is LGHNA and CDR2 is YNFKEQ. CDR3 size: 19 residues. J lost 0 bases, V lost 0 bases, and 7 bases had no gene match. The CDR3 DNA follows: TGTGCCAGCAGCCAAGAATCGGGAGGGAGGTTCTCTGGGGCCAACGTCCTGACTTTC. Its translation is CASSQESGGRFSGANVLTF.

Here the CDR3 reads CSVIEQAPGYEQYF. CDR3 nucleotides: TGCAGCGTCATCGAGCAAGCCCCTGGCTACGAGCAGTACTTC. The chain joins TRBV29-1 to TRBJ2-7, with D hard to call. The germline gives CDR1 SQVTM, CDR2 ANQGSEA. The CDR3 is 14 residues long. V lost 6 bases and J lost 3, with 18 bases in between.

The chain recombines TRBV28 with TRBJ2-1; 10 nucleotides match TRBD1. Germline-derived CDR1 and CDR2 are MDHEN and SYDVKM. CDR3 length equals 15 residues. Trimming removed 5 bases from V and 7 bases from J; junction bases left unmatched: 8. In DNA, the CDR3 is TGTGCCAGCAGTGGCACCCGGGACAGGGGAAATGAGCAGTTCTTC. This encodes CASSGTRDRGNEQFF.

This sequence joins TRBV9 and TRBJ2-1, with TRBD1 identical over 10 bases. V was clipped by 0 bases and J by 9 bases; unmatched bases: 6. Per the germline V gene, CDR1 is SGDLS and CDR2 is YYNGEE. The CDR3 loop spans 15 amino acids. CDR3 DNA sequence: TGTGCCAGCAGCGTAGGACAGGGGGCAGGAACTGAGCAGTTCTTC. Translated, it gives CASSVGQGAGTEQFF.

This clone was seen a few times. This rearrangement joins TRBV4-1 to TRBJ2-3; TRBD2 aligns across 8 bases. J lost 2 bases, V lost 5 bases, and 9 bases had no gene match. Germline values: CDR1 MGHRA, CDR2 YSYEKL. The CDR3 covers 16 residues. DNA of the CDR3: TGCGCCAGCAGCGGGGGCTATAGCGGGGCCACAGATACGCAGTATTTT. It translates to CASSGGYSGATDTQYF.

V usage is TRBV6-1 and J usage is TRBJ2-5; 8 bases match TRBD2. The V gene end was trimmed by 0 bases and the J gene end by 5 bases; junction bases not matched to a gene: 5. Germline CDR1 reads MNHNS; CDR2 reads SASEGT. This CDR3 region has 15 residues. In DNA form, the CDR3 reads TGTGCCAGCAGTGAAGCGCCGGGGGGGTCGGAGACCCAGTACTTC. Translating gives CASSEAPGGSETQYF.

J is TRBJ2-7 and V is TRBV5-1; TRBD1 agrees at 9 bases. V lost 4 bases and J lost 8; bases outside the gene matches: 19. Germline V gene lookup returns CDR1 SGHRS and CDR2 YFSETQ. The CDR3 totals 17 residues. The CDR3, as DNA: TGCGCCAGCAGCCCCACCACAGGGGGCGTAGGGAGCCAACAGCAGTACTTC. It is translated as CASSPTTGGVGSQQQYF.

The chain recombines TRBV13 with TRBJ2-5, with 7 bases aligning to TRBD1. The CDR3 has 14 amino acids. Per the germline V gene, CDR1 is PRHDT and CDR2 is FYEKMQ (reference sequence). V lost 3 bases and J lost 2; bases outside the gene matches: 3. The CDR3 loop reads CASSFDRVQETQYF. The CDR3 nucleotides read TGTGCCAGCAGCTTTGACAGGGTGCAAGAGACCCAGTACTTC.

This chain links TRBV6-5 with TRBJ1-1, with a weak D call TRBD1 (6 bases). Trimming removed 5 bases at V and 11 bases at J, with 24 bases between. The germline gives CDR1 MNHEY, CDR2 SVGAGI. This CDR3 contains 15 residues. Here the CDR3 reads CASSPWGRGYQEAFF. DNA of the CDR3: TGTGCCAGCAGTCCTTGGGGCAGGGGCTATCAAGAGGCTTTCTTT.

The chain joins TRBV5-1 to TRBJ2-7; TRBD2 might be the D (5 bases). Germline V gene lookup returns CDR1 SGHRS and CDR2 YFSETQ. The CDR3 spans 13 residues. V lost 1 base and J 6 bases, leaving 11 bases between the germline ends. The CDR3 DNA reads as TGCGCCAGCAGCTTGCCTAGCCCCTTCGAGCAGTACTTC. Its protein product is CASSLPSPFEQYF.

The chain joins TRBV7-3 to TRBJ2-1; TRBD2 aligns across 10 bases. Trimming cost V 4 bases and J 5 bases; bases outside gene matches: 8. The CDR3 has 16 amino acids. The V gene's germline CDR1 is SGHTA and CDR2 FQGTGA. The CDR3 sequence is CASSSQVLAGHNEQFF. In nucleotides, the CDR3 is TGTGCCAGCAGCTCCCAGGTACTAGCGGGGCACAATGAGCAGTTCTTC.

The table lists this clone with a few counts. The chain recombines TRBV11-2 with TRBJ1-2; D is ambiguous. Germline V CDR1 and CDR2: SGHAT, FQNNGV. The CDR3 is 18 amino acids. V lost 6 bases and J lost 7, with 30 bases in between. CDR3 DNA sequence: TGTGCCAGCAGACCCACGAGGTCCGAATATGGTAGGAGGCTTGGCTACACCTTC. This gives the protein CASRPTRSEYGRRLGYTF. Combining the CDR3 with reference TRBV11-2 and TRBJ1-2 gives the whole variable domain EAGVAQSPRYKIIEKRQSVAFWCNPISGHATLYWYQQILGQGPKLLIQFQNNGVVDDSQLPKDRFSAERLKGVDSTLKIQPAKLEDSAVYLCASRPTRSEYGRRLGYTFGSGTRLTVV.

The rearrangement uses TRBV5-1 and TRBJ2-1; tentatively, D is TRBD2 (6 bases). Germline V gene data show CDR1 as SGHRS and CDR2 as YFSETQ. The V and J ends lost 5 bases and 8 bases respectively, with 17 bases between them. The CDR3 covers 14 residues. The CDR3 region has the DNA TGCGCCAGCAGTGTCGGGAGAGGGGCCTATGAGCAGTTCTTC. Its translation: CASSVGRGAYEQFF.